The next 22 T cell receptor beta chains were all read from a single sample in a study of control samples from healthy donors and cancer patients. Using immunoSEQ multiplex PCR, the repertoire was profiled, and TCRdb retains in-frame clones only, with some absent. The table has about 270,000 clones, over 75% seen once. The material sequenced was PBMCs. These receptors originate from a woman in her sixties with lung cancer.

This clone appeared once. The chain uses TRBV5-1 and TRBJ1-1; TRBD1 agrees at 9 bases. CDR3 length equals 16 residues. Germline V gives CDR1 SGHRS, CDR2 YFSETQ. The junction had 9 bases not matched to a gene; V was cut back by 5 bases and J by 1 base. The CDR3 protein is CASSSLQGAANTEAFF. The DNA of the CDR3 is TGCGCCAGCAGTTCCCTACAGGGGGCGGCGAACACTGAAGCTTTCTTT.

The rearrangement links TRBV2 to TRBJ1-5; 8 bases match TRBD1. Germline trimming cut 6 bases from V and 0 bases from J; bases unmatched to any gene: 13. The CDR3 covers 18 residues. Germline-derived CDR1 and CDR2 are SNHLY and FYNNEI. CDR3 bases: TGTGCCAGCAGGCCTCGGACAGGGTTACGTTATAGCAATCAGCCCCAGCATTTT. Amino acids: CASRPRTGLRYSNQPQHF.

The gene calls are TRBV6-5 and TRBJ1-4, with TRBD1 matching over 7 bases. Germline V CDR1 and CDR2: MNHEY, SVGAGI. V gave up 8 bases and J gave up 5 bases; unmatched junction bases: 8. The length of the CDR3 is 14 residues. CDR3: CASSGGQRNEKLFF. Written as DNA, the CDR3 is TGTGCCAGCTCTGGGGGACAGAGAAATGAAAAACTGTTTTTT.

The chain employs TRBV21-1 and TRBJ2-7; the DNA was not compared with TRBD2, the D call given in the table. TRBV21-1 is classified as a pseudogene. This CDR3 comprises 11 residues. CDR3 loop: CASPRTFEQYF. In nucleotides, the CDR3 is TGTGCCAGTCCCCGGACTTTCGAGCAGTACTTC.

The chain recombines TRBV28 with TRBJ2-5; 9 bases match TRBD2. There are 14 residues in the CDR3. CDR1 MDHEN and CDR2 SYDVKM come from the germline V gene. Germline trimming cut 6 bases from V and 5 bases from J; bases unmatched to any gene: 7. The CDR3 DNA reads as TGTGCCAGCAGAGATAGCGGGGGAGCGGAGACCCAGTACTTC. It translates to CASRDSGGAETQYF.

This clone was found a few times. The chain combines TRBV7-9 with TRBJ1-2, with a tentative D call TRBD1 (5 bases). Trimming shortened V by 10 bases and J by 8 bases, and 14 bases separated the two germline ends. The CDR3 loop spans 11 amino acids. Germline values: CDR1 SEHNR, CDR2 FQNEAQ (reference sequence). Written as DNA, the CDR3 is TGTGCCATCCCCTGGAGGGGCGGCTACACCTTC. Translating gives CAIPWRGGYTF.

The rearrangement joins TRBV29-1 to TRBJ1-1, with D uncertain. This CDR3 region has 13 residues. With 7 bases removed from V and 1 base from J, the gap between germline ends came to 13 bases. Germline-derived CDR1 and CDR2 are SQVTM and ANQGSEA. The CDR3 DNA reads TGCAGCGGTCGGGCTTACAGGAACACTGAAGCTTTCTTT. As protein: CSGRAYRNTEAFF.

The CDR3 loop is CASSLPGANTEAFF. The DNA of the CDR3 is TGTGCCAGCAGCCTTCCTGGGGCGAACACTGAAGCTTTCTTT. The rearrangement joins TRBV6-5 to TRBJ1-1; TRBD1 is a possible D gene (5 bases). V dropped 6 bases and J dropped 1 base, with 12 bases sitting between them. This CDR3 has 14 residues. CDR1 MNHEY and CDR2 SVGAGI come from the germline V gene.

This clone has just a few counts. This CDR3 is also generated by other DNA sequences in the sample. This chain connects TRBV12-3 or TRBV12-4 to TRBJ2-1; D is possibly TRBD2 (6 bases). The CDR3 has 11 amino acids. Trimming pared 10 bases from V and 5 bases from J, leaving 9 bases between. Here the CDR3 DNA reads TGTGCCATCGGGGGTAACAATGAGCAGTTCTTC. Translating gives CAIGGNNEQFF.

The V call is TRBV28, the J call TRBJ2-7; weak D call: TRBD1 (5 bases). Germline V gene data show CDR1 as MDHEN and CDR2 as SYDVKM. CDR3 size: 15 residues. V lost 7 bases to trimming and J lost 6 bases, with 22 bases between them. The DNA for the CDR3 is TGTGCCAGCACTTTTCCGCAGGGTCAAGTCCGCGAGCAGTACTTC. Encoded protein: CASTFPQGQVREQYF.

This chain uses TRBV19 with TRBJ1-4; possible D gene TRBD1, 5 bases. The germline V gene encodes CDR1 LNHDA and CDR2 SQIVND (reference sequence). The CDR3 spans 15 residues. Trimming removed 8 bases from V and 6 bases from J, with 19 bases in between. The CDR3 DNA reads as TGTGCCAGTTCTCCCCCCGGGACTGCTTATGAAAAACTGTTTTTT. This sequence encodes CASSPPGTAYEKLFF. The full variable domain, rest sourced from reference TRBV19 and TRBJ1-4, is DGGITQSPKYLFRKEGQNVTLSCEQNLNHDAMYWYRQDPGQGLRLIYYSQIVNDFQKGDIAEGYSVSREKKESFPLTVTSAQKNPTAFYLCASSPPGTAYEKLFFGSGTQLSVL.

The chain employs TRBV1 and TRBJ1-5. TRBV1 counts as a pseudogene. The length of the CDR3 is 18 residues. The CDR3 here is CTSSQDYEERHSNQPQHF. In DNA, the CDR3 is TGCACCAGCAGCCAAGATTACGAGGAGCGTCATAGCAATCAGCCCCAGCATTTT.

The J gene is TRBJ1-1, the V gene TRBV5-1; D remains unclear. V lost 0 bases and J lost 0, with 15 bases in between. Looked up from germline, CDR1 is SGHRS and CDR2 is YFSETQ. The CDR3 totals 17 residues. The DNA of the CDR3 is TGCGCCAGCAGCTTGGCCCTGGAGTCTACCATGAACACTGAAGCTTTCTTT. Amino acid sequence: CASSLALESTMNTEAFF.

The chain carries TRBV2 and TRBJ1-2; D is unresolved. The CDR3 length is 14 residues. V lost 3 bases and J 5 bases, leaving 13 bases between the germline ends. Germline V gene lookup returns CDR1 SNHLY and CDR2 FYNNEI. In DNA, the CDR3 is TGTGCCAGCAGTGACTACAGCCTGGGGTATGGCTACACCTTC. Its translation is CASSDYSLGYGYTF.

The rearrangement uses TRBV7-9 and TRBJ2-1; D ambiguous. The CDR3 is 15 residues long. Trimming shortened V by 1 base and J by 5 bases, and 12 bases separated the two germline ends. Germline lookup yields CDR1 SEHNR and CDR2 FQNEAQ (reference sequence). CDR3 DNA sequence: TGTGCCAGCAGCTTAGGACTCCCGATGGACAATGAGCAGTTCTTC. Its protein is CASSLGLPMDNEQFF.

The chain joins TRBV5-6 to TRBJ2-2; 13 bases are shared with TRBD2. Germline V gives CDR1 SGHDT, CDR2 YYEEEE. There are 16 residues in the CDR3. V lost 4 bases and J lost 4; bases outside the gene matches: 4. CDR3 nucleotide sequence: TGTGCCAGCAGCCGGGGACTAGCGGGGTTCACCGGGGAGCTGTTTTTT. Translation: CASSRGLAGFTGELFF.

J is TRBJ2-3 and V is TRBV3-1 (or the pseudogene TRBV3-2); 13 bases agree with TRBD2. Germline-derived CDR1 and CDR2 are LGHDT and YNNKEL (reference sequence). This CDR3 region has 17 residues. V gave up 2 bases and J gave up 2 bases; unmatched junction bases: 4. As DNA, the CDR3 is TGTGCCAGCAGCCAAAGGACTAGCGGGAGTATCACAGATACGCAGTATTTT. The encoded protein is CASSQRTSGSITDTQYF.

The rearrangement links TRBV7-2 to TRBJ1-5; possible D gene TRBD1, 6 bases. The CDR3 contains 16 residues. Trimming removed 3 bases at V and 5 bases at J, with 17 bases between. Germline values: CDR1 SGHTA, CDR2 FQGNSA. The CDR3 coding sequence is TGTGCCAGCAGCTTGATGGTGGGGGGCGTGGATCAGCCCCAGCATTTT. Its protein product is CASSLMVGGVDQPQHF.

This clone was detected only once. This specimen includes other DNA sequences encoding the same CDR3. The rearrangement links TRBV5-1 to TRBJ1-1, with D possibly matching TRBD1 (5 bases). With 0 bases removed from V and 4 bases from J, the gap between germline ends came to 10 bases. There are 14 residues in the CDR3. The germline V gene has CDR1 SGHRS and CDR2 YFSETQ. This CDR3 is CASSLEGQGTEAFF. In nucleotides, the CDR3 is TGCGCCAGCAGCTTGGAAGGCCAGGGCACTGAAGCTTTCTTT.

DNA for the CDR3: TGCGCCAGCAGCTTGCAGATTTCGAACACCGGGGAGCTGTTTTTT. Translation: CASSLQISNTGELFF. V usage is TRBV5-1 and J usage is TRBJ2-2; no reliable D call. The V gene's germline CDR1 is SGHRS and CDR2 YFSETQ. The CDR3 consists of 15 residues. V was clipped by 1 base and J by 0 bases, with 7 bases between them.

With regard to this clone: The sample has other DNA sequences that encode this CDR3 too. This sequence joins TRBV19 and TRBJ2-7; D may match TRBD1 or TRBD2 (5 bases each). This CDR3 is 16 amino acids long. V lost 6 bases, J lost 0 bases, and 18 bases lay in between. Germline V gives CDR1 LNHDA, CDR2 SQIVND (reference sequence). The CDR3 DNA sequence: TGTGCCAGTAGCCTCTCAGGGTCTGGGACCTCCTACGAGCAGTACTTC. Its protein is CASSLSGSGTSYEQYF.

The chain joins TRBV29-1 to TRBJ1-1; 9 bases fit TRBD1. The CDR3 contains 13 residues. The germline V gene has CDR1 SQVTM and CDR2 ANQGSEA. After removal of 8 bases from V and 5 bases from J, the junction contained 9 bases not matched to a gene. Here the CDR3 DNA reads TGCAGCATACAGGGGGCCCTGTGGACTGAAGCTTTCTTT. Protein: CSIQGALWTEAFF.